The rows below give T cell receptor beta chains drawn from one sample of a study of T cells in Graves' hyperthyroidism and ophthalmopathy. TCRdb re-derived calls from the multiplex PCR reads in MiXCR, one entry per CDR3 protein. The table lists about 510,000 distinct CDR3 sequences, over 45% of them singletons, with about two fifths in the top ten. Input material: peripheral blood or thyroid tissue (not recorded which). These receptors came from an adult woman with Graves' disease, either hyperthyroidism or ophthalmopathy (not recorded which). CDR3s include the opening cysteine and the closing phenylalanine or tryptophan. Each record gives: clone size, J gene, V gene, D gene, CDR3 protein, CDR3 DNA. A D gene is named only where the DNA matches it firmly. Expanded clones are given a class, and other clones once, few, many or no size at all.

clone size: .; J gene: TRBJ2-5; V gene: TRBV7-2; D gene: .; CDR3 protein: CASSLARTALPETQYF; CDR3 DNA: TGTGCCAGCAGCCTCGCCCGGACAGCTTTGCCAGAGACCCAGTACTTC
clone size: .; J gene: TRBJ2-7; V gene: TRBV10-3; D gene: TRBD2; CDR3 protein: CAILLAGSYEQYF; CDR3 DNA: TGTGCCATCCTACTAGCGGGTTCCTACGAGCAGTACTTC
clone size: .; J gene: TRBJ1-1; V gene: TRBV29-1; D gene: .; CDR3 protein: CSVWGEGGNTEAFF; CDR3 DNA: TGCAGCGTTTGGGGAGAGGGCGGGAACACTGAAGCTTTCTTT
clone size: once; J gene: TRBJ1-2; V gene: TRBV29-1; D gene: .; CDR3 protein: CSVRKGRDGYTF; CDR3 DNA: TGCAGCGTTAGGAAGGGCCGGGATGGCTACACCTTC
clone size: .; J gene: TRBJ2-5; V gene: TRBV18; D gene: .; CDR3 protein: CASSPYRSGEETQYF; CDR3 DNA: TGTGCCAGCTCACCCTACAGGTCCGGTGAGGAGACCCAGTACTTC
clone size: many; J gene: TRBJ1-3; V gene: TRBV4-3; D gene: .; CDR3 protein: CASSGTGVGNTIYF; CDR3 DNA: TGCGCCAGCAGCGGAACAGGCGTTGGAAACACCATATATTTT
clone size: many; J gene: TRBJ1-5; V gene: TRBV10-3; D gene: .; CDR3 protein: CASWGGGGGNQPQHF; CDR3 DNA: TGTGCCTCTTGGGGCGGGGGGGGAGGCAATCAGCCCCAGCATTTT
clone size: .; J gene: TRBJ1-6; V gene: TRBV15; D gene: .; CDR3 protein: CATSRHVGGYNSPLHF; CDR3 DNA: TGTGCCACCAGCAGACACGTAGGGGGCTATAATTCACCCCTCCACTTT
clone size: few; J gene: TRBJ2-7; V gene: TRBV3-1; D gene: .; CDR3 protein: CASGAYEQYF; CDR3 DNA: TGTGCCAGCGGTGCCTACGAGCAGTACTTC
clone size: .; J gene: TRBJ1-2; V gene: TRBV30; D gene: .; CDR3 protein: CAWRTPGRTYGYTF; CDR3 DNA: TGTGCCTGGAGAACCCCGGGACGGACCTATGGCTACACCTTC
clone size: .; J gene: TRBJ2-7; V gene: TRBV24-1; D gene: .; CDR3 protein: CATSERYGEQYF; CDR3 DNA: TGTGCCACCAGTGAACGATACGGGGAGCAGTACTTC